The entry below describes one T cell receptor beta chain. The antigen remains unidentified. Researchers built TCR beta cDNA using 5'RACE template switching with UMIs. Each CDR3 protein gets one entry in TCRdb, which reprocessed the 5' RACE reads and gives no DNA. Its table records about 150,000 distinct CDR3 sequences. These data originate in a study of T cells expressing NK-cell markers. Findings of the study overall: These same clonotypes (in several donors) also led the CD3+CD56-NKG2C+ fraction. NKG2C+ dominant clonotypes from over five donors made up about 1.0-8% of CD8+ T cells.

The CDR3 extends over 18 amino acids. Germline assignment: CDR1 SGHRS and CDR2 YFSETQ. The chain recombines TRBV5-1 with TRBJ2-1; TCRdb returns TRBD2, unconfirmable since there is no DNA. The specimen was blood T cells: a sorted CD56 or NKG2C T cell subset, CD4+ or CD8+ T cells, or bulk PBMC T cells (not recorded which). This sequence was found in a woman between 50 and 59 years old in good health. This CDR3 is CASSYGTSGRAGYNEQFF.